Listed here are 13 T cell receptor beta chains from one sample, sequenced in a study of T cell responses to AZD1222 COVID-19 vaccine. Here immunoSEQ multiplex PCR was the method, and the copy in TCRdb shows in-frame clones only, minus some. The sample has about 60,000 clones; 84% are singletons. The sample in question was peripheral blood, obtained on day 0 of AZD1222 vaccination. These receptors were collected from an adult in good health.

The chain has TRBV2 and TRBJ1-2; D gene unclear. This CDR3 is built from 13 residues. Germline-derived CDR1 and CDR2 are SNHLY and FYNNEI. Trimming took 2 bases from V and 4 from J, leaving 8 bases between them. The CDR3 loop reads CASSERLFYGYTF. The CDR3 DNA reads TGTGCCAGCAGTGAAAGGCTCTTCTATGGCTACACCTTC.

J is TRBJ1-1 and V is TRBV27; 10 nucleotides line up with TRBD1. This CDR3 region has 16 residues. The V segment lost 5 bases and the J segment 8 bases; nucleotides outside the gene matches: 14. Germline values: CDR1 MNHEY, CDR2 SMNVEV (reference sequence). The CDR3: CASSRLWDRGLNEAFF. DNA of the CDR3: TGTGCCAGCAGTCGCCTGTGGGACAGGGGACTAAACGAAGCTTTCTTT.

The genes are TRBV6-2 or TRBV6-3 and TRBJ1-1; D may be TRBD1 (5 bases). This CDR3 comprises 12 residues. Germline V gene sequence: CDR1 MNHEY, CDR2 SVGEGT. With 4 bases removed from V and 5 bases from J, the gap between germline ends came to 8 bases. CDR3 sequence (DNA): TGTGCCAGCAGTTTACGGGGGACTGAAGCTTTCTTT. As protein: CASSLRGTEAFF.

CDR3 amino acids: CASSGDRATGELFF. In DNA form, the CDR3 reads TGTGCCAGCAGCGGGGACAGGGCCACCGGGGAGCTGTTTTTT. The gene calls are TRBV5-6 and TRBJ2-2; 9 nucleotides match TRBD1. V lost 4 bases to trimming and J lost 4 bases; unmatched junction nucleotides: 2. CDR1 and CDR2 (germline): SGHDT, YYEEEE. The CDR3 contains 14 residues.

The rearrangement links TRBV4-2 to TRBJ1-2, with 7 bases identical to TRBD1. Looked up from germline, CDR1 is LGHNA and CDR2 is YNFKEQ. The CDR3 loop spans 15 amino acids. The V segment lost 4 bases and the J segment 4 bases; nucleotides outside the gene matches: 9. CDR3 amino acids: CASSPRQGEAYGYTF. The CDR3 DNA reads TGTGCCAGCAGCCCCCGACAGGGTGAGGCCTATGGCTACACCTTC.

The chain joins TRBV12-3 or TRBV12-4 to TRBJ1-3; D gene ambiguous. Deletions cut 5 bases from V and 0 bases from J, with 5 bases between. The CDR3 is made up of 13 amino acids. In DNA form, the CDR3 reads TGTGCCAGCAGTGCGACCTCTGGAAACACCATATATTTT. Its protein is CASSATSGNTIYF.

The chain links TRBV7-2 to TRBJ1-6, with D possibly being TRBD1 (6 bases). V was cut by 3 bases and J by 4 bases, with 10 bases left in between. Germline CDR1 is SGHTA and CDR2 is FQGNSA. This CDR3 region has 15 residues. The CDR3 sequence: CASSFGTPYNSPLHF. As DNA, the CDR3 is TGTGCCAGCAGCTTTGGGACACCTTATAATTCACCCCTCCACTTT.

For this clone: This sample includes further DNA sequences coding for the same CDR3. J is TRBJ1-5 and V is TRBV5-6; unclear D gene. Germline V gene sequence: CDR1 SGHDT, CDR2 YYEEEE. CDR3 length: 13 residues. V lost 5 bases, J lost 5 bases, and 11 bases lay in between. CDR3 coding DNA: TGTGCCAGCAGTCTTGATCCGGATCAGCCCCAGCATTTT. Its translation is CASSLDPDQPQHF.

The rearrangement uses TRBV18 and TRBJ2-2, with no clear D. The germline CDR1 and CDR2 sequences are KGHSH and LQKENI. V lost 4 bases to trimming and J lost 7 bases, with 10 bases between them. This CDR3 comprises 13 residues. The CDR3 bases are TGTGCCAGCTCACAAAGGTTGAACGGGGAGCTGTTTTTT. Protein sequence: CASSQRLNGELFF.

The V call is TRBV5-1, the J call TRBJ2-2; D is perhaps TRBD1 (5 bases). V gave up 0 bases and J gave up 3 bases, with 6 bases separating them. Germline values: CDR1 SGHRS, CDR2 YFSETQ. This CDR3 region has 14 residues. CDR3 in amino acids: CASSLATDTGELFF. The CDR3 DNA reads TGCGCCAGCAGCTTGGCGACAGACACCGGGGAGCTGTTTTTT.

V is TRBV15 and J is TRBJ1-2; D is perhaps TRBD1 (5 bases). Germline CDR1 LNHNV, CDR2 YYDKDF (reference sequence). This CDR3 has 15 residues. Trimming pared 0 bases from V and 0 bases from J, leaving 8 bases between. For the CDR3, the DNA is TGTGCCACCAGCAGAGACAGGGCACCTAACTATGGCTACACCTTC. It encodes CATSRDRAPNYGYTF.

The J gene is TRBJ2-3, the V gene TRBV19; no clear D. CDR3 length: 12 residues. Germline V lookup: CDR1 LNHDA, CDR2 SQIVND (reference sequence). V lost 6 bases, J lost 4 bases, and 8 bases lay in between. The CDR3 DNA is TGTGCCAGTAGCAATAACGCAGATACGCAGTATTTT. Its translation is CASSNNADTQYF. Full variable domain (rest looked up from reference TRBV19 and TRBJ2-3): DGGITQSPKYLFRKEGQNVTLSCEQNLNHDAMYWYRQDPGQGLRLIYYSQIVNDFQKGDIAEGYSVSREKKESFPLTVTSAQKNPTAFYLCASSNNADTQYFGPGTRLTVL.

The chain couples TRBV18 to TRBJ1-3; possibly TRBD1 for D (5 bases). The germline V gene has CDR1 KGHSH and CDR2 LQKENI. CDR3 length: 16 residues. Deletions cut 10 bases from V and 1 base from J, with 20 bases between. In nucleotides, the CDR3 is TGTGCCACGCTAAACCCGGGGGTCGGATCTGGAAACACCATATATTTT. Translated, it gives CATLNPGVGSGNTIYF.